This record covers a single T cell receptor beta chain. These data belong to a study of regulatory T cells in long-lasting Graves disease. This sample's time point: persistent/refractory GD, antithyroid drugs over 5 years with positive TRAb. PBMC RNA served as the TCR library source. The CDR3 contains 15 residues. V dropped 6 bases and J dropped 1 base, with 10 bases sitting between them. Germline V gene sequence: CDR1 LNHDA, CDR2 SQIVND (reference sequence). Building the TCR beta libraries relied on iRepertoire HTBI primers, and CDR3 regions underwent Arm-PCR. TCRdb re-analysed the multiplex PCR reads in MiXCR, keeping a single row per CDR3 protein. The table has about 470,000 distinct CDR3 sequences, 20% to 25% seen once.

This receptor was obtained from a female donor with Graves disease. The source was peripheral blood mononuclear cells (PBMCs), collected when the disease was refractory, from a patient treated with antithyroid drugs. The chain combines TRBV19 with TRBJ1-6; D is unclear. In DNA, the CDR3 is TGTGCCAGTAGAAATAGGGATTCCTATAATTCACCCCTCCACTTT. Translating gives CASRNRDSYNSPLHF.